This section outlines one T cell receptor (beta chain) sequence together with its context. No antigen is known for it. CDR3 size: 17 residues. The junction had 9 bases not matched to a gene; V was cut back by 1 base and J by 5 bases. Germline CDR1 reads KGHSY; CDR2 reads FQNENV. The data stem from a study of T cell responses to AZD1222 COVID-19 vaccine. Assay used: immunoSEQ multiplex PCR; TCRdb lists only in-frame clones, some missing. The data show over 150,000 clones, about 93% seen once. Study-level points and caveats: Baseline seropositivity characterized only a handful of AZD1222 recipients.

The receptor was isolated from an adult who received the MenACWY meningococcal vaccine as a control. The sample was peripheral blood, taken 28 days after the second dose of the MenACWY control vaccine. The V and J genes are TRBV16 and TRBJ1-5; 9 bases line up with TRBD1. The CDR3, as DNA: TGTGCCAGCAGCCAATGTGTTGCGACAGGGGGGTATCAGCCCCAGCATTTT. Translated: CASSQCVATGGYQPQHF.